This TCR beta chain was captured in a study of T-cell memory formation after mild COVID-19 (dated by TCRdb to about 2021). Background for the entire study: TCR sequence clusters from the two donors were found to be largely donor specific. Two young, previously healthy adult volunteers, one female and one male, were included in the cohort. In two donors, T-cell clones that expanded and contracted after mild COVID-19 were followed by sequencing TCRalpha and TCRbeta repertoires longitudinally. General findings and caveats noted by the study authors: Only a couple of mild cases were covered by the study, and larger cohorts that include severe cases with pre-infection samples were considered necessary. Contracting CD4+ clones were found mainly in CM and EM memory subsets, while CD8+ clones were enriched in EMRA. Clones that contracted from day 15 to 85 showed balanced CD4/CD8 phenotypes, whereas a second wave of clones that expanded from day 15 to 37 leaned towards CD4+. The detection of some responding clones in pre-infection memory suggests that pre-existing cross-reactive memory T cells joined the SARS-CoV-2 response. SARS-CoV-2 specificity was not confirmed for the second-wave clones peaking on day 37.

Counted from cysteine to phenylalanine, this CDR3 has 13 amino acids. The entry retains the CDR3 DNA only, 39 bases that are in frame from base 1. The germline V gene sets CDR1 to MGHDK and CDR2 to SYGVNS. Trimming at the junction amounts to 3 bases on V and 9 bases on J, and the germline ends lie 12 bases apart. Ficoll-Paque density gradient centrifugation was used to isolate PBMCs. The sequencer listed for this sample is Illumina NovaSeq 6000. TCRalpha and TCRbeta cDNA libraries were constructed by 5'RACE with constant-segment primers, with sample barcodes and unique molecular identifiers being introduced. RNA was extracted from every sample with Trizol reagent. The libraries were amplified in two PCR steps, and the second step added a second sample barcode and Illumina TruSeq adapters. Sequencing of the libraries was done on an Illumina NovaSeq, producing 2 x 150 bp paired-end reads. As for the original processing: The reads were demultiplexed and collapsed into UMI-guided consensus sequences using migec v1.2.7. Using mixcr v2.1.11, the UMI consensuses were aligned to TRA and TRB V and J templates and assembled into clonotypes. Clonotypes were classified as expanded or contracted when called significant by both edgeR and NoisET, with noise models trained on biological replicates. For edgeR calls, a false discovery rate-adjusted p below 0.01 and a log2 fold-change threshold of 1 were applied. As an exploratory analysis of dynamics, max-normalized trajectories of the 1000 most abundant clonotypes were examined by PCA with hierarchical clustering. Separately sequenced CD4+ and CD8+ repertoires were used to assign a CD4 or CD8 phenotype to each responding clone. TCRdb took the public reads, trimmed them with fastp at Q25, ran MiXCR for clone calling and kept in-frame beta chains. Here each entry gathers all rows of one CDR3 protein and keeps the most common genes and DNA. TCRdb's processing, not the authors', yielded these V and J calls. The sample records some 100,000 distinct CDR3 sequences, approximately 12% of which are singletons. The leading ten clones occupy about two fifths of the sample.

Concerning this clonotype itself: No antigen is known for it. No qualities accompany the bases; no much larger clone lies one base away.

This TCR was sampled from a man between 18 and 29 years old who had mild COVID-19 (a few samples of this study predate the infection). The sample titles of this study are shuffled in the database, so cell type and time point are left out; the donor was told from shared clones. The sequencing sample was made of PBMCs or a T cell subset sorted from them (not recorded which). The chain couples TRBV25-1 to TRBJ2-1, with no D gene named confidently. Here is the DNA: TGTGCCAGCAGTGATCGTATCTTCAGTGAGCAGTTCTTC. This is translated as CASSDRIFSEQFF.